The T cell receptor (beta chain) under discussion was sequenced for a study of shared T cell receptors in the human thymus. The CDR3 is made up of 15 amino acids. Germline assignment: CDR1 SGHNT and CDR2 YENEEA. V was shortened by 0 bases and J by 5 bases, with 11 bases between the two germline ends. The method was immunoSEQ multiplex PCR; TCRdb's version includes in-frame clones alone and lacks a portion of them. There are under 700,000 clones in the sample; 75% to 85% occur only once, and about 0.013% lies in the top ten. The same sample was also used in a study of human thymus T cells. From that report: Thymic resections from corrective heart surgery supplied the tissue. Thymic and blood repertoires appeared to display a bias in their usage of V and J genes. Related research has reported that thymic repertoires overlap highly among unrelated individuals.

The sequence derives from a boy less than two years old with a congenital heart defect. V is TRBV11-3 and J is TRBJ2-1; the D gene is possibly TRBD2 (5 bases). The sample comprised thymocytes. For the CDR3, the DNA is TGTGCCAGCAGCTTAGATCGGACTGCTAACAATGAGCAGTTCTTC. Translated, it gives CASSLDRTANNEQFF.